What follows describes a single TCR beta chain. These data belong to a study of blood T cell repertoires in COVID-19. During active infection, Seattle patients enrolled and were then monitored through disease. Sequenced by immunoSEQ multiplex PCR; TCRdb stores in-frame clones only, minus some. The sample lists under 400,000 clones, approximately 88% occurring once. The clonotype was recovered from a woman aged 25 to 39 with COVID-19, enrolled during active disease. Sequenced input: peripheral blood.

CDR3: CASSGDRGFSYNSPLHF. CDR3 DNA sequence: TGTGCCAGCAGTGGAGACAGGGGGTTTAGCTATAATTCACCCCTCCACTTT. J is TRBJ1-6 and V is TRBV2, with TRBD1 identical over 9 bases. Trimming took 4 bases from V and 3 from J; bases not matched to a gene: 7. The CDR3 has 17 amino acids. Per the germline V gene, CDR1 is SNHLY and CDR2 is FYNNEI. Together with reference TRBV2 and TRBJ1-6, the CDR3 gives the full variable domain: EPEVTQTPSHQVTQMGQEVILRCVPISNHLYFYWYRQILGQKVEFLVSFYNNEISEKSEIFDDQFSVERPDGSNFTLKIRSTKLEDSAMYFCASSGDRGFSYNSPLHFGNGTRLTVT.